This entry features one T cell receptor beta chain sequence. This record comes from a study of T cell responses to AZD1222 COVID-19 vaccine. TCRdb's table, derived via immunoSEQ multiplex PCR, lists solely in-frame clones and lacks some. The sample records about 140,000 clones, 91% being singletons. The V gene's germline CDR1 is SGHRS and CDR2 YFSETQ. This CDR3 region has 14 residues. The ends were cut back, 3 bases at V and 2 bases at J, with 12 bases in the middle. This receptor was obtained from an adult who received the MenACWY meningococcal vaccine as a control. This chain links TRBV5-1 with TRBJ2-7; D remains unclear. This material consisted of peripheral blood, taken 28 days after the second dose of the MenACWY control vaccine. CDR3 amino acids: CASSSPSGPYEQYF. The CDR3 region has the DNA TGCGCCAGCAGCTCCCCCTCGGGTCCCTACGAGCAGTACTTC.